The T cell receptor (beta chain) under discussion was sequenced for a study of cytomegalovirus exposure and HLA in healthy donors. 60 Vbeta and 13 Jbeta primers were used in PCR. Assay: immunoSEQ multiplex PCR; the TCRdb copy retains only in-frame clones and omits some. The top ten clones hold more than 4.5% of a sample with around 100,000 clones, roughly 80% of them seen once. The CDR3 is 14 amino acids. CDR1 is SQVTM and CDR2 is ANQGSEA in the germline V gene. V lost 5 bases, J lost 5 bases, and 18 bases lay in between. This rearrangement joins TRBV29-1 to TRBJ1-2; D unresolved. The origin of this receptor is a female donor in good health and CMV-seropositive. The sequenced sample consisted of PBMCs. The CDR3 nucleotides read TGCAGCGTTTCCTCCCCCGGGAGGCGGTATGGCTACACCTTC. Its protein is CSVSSPGRRYGYTF.